This passage covers 21 T cell receptor beta chains from one sample sequenced in a study of spatial heterogeneity in lung cancer. These receptors are not linked to any known antigen. Findings and caveats of the study: Expanded alpha and beta TCR counts within tumors tracked tumor mutation counts.

TCRdb re-called the 5' RACE reads through MiXCR, storing one row per CDR3 protein. This table has a few thousand distinct CDR3 sequences, roughly 8% appearing once. Time point in this sample: sample taken at primary tumor resection. The source material was lung tumor tissue, sampled at surgery. Receptors originate from a female donor with early-stage non-small cell lung cancer.

This clonotype has ten or more counts. The chain employs TRBV12-3 or TRBV12-4 and TRBJ2-5; D is perhaps TRBD1 or TRBD2 (6 bases each). The CDR3 is made up of 14 amino acids. With 3 bases removed from V and 5 bases from J, the gap between germline ends came to 13 bases. The CDR3 is CASSFGGGRETQYF. In DNA, the CDR3 is TGTGCCAGCAGTTTTGGAGGGGGAAGGGAGACCCAGTACTTC.

This clonotype is judged medium-sized. The chain combines TRBV2 with TRBJ1-5; 9 bases agree with TRBD1. Germline V gene sequence: CDR1 SNHLY, CDR2 FYNNEI. The length of the CDR3 is 15 residues. The V gene end was trimmed by 5 bases and the J gene end by 4 bases; junction bases not matched to a gene: 6. The DNA of the CDR3 is TGTGCCAGCAGTTTTGGACAGGGGTGGAATCAGCCCCAGCATTTT. This encodes CASSFGQGWNQPQHF.

This clonotype was recorded at least ten times. The chain joins TRBV6-5 to TRBJ1-1; D is perhaps TRBD1 (5 bases). Germline V CDR1 and CDR2: MNHEY, SVGAGI. The ends were cut back, 6 bases at V and 4 bases at J, with 9 bases in the middle. This CDR3 region has 12 residues. CDR3 residues: CASSRTTTEAFF. DNA for the CDR3: TGTGCCAGCAGCAGGACAACCACTGAAGCTTTCTTT.

This clonotype was recorded at least ten times. The chain's CDR3 is CAWGIGRETQYF. DNA of the CDR3: TGTGCCTGGGGGATCGGCAGAGAGACCCAGTACTTC. V gene TRBV30 combines with J gene TRBJ2-5; no firm D call. CDR1 is GTSNPN, CDR2 SVGIG, per germline (reference sequence). This CDR3 has 12 amino acids. The V end was cut by 5 bases, the J end by 4 bases, with 11 bases between. The whole variable domain, filled in from reference TRBV30 and TRBJ2-5, reads SQTIHQWPATLVQPVGSPLSLECTVEGTSNPNLYWYRQAAGRGLQLLFYSVGIGQISSEVPQNLSASRPQDRQFILSSKKLLLSDSGFYLCAWGIGRETQYFGPGTRLLVL.

This clonotype was seen at least ten times. The CDR3 region is CATSDFGLAEQFF. The CDR3 nucleotides are TGTGCCACCAGTGATTTCGGCCTGGCGGAGCAGTTCTTC. The chain joins TRBV24-1 to TRBJ2-1, with unresolved D. Per the germline V gene, CDR1 is KGHDR and CDR2 is SFDVKD. The CDR3 length is 13 residues. Trimming stripped 1 base from V and 10 bases from J, with 10 bases between.

This clonotype is medium-sized (0.01 to 0.1%). The chain links TRBV20-1 to TRBJ2-1, with D possibly being TRBD2 (5 bases). Germline assignment: CDR1 DFQATT and CDR2 SNEGSKA (reference sequence). This CDR3 region has 13 residues. V was trimmed by 6 bases and J by 10 bases, leaving 19 bases between them. This chain's CDR3 is CSAPVRAVAEQFF. The CDR3 nucleotides read TGCAGTGCCCCCGTGAGAGCGGTAGCCGAGCAGTTCTTC.

By proportion, this clonotype is medium-sized (0.01 to 0.1%). The CDR3 DNA sequence: TGTGCCAGCAGCCCCCGGACAGGGCACAATTCACCCCTCCACTTT. Translation gives CASSPRTGHNSPLHF. The chain links TRBV13 to TRBJ1-6, with TRBD1 identical over 8 bases. Germline loops: CDR1 PRHDT, CDR2 FYEKMQ (reference sequence). This CDR3 contains 15 residues. Trimming took 5 bases from V and 7 from J; bases not matched to a gene: 7. The variable domain in full, with the rest retrieved from reference TRBV13 and TRBJ1-6, is AAGVIQSPRHLIKEKRETATLKCYPIPRHDTVYWYQQGPGQDPQFLISFYEKMQSDKGSIPDRFSAQQFSDYHSELNMSSLELGDSALYFCASSPRTGHNSPLHFGNGTRLTVT.

This clonotype was detected a few times. The chain recombines TRBV4-1 with TRBJ2-1; 8 nucleotides match TRBD2. With V trimmed by 6 bases and J by 7 bases, 11 bases remained unmatched. This CDR3 comprises 15 residues. Germline lookup yields CDR1 MGHRA and CDR2 YSYEKL. CDR3 nucleotide sequence: TGCGCCAGCAGTCGTGGTGCTAGCGGGTATAATGAGCAGTTCTTC. It codes for CASSRGASGYNEQFF.

The genes are TRBV5-6 and TRBJ2-3; D is unresolved. This CDR3 region has 14 residues. The germline gives CDR1 SGHDT, CDR2 YYEEEE. Trimming stripped 6 bases from V and 3 bases from J, with 14 bases between. The CDR3: CASTLQRVTDTQYF. For the CDR3, the DNA is TGTGCCAGCACCTTACAAAGGGTTACAGATACGCAGTATTTT.

CDR3 sequence (DNA): TGTGCCAGCAGCAAAGGGACAGGGGGCGATTCACCCCTCCACTTT. Translated: CASSKGTGGDSPLHF. J is TRBJ1-6 and V is TRBV4-2, with 12 bases fitting TRBD1. Germline V lookup: CDR1 LGHNA, CDR2 YNFKEQ. Trimming cost V 5 bases and J 8 bases; bases outside gene matches: 4. This CDR3 comprises 15 residues.

This clonotype is judged medium-sized. The rearrangement joins TRBV2 to TRBJ1-2; the D is unclear. CDR3 length: 15 amino acids. V was trimmed by 5 bases and J by 1 base, leaving 14 bases between them. Germline CDR1 reads SNHLY; CDR2 reads FYNNEI. The CDR3: CASSLTGPNNYGYTF. Here the CDR3 DNA reads TGTGCCAGCAGTCTGACCGGGCCCAATAACTATGGCTACACCTTC. Using reference TRBV2 and TRBJ1-2 for the parts outside the CDR3, the full variable domain is EPEVTQTPSHQVTQMGQEVILRCVPISNHLYFYWYRQILGQKVEFLVSFYNNEISEKSEIFDDQFSVERPDGSNFTLKIRSTKLEDSAMYFCASSLTGPNNYGYTFGSGTRLTVV.

Relative to its sample, this clonotype is medium-sized. V is TRBV6-2 or TRBV6-3 and J is TRBJ1-2; 8 bases agree with TRBD1. This CDR3 is built from 14 residues. Germline-derived CDR1 and CDR2 are MNHEY and SVGEGT. V shed 2 bases and J 4 bases; nucleotides not matched to a gene: 3. The CDR3 nucleotides read TGTGCCAGCAGTTACGGCAGGGGGCTCTATGGCTACACCTTC. Its protein product is CASSYGRGLYGYTF.

By frequency in the sample, this clonotype is medium-sized. The V and J genes are TRBV6-6 and TRBJ2-3; the D gene is possibly TRBD2 (6 bases). Germline V lookup: CDR1 MNHNY, CDR2 SVGAGI (reference sequence). Trimming left V 8 bases short and J 5 bases short, with 11 bases between. CDR3 length: 12 amino acids. In DNA, the CDR3 is TGTGCCAGCGGGTGGGGGGAAGATACGCAGTATTTT. Protein: CASGWGEDTQYF.

This clonotype was seen many times. The chain recombines TRBV2 with TRBJ2-3; D call uncertain. CDR1 and CDR2 (germline): SNHLY, FYNNEI. This CDR3 region has 12 residues. The ends were cut back, 3 bases at V and 7 bases at J, with 8 bases in the middle. The CDR3 DNA is TGTGCCAGCAGTGACAACGGTTATACGCAGTATTTT. As protein: CASSDNGYTQYF.

This clonotype showed up many times. V gene TRBV12-3 or TRBV12-4 combines with J gene TRBJ2-5; D unresolved. V lost 3 bases, J lost 2 bases, and 1 base lay in between. The CDR3 runs to 11 residues. CDR3 sequence (DNA): TGTGCCAGCAGTTTTCAAGAGACCCAGTACTTC. Its protein is CASSFQETQYF.

This clonotype was observed a few times. CDR3 coding DNA: TGCAGCGTTGACCGGCCAACCACCGGGGAGCTGTTTTTT. Amino acid sequence: CSVDRPTTGELFF. This chain connects TRBV29-1 to TRBJ2-2; D is uncertain. This CDR3 is 13 amino acids long. V was clipped by 3 bases and J by 4 bases, with 9 bases between them. Germline-derived CDR1 and CDR2 are SQVTM and ANQGSEA.

V and J are TRBV4-1 and TRBJ1-6; TRBD1 aligns across 8 bases. In germline, CDR1 is MGHRA, CDR2 YSYEKL. V lost 3 bases, J lost 8 bases, and 6 bases stayed unmatched. The CDR3 extends over 15 amino acids. CDR3 DNA: TGCGCCAGCAGCCACCGGACAGGGTGGCATTCACCCCTCCACTTT. It translates to CASSHRTGWHSPLHF.

There are many counts of this clonotype. The chain is built from TRBV12-5 and TRBJ2-5; unclear D gene. Per the germline V gene, CDR1 is LGHNT and CDR2 is FRNRAP. The CDR3 sequence is 12 residues long. The ends were cut back, 6 bases at V and 8 bases at J, with 13 bases in the middle. The CDR3 DNA reads TGTGCTAGTGGCCGTTCCGACGAAACCCAGTACTTC. Translated: CASGRSDETQYF.

This clonotype was found many times. The gene calls are TRBV6-9 and TRBJ2-7; tentative D call: TRBD1 (5 bases). Germline lookup yields CDR1 MNHGY and CDR2 SVAAGI. V shed 6 bases and J shed 1 base, with 13 bases lying between them. CDR3 length: 14 residues. CDR3 region: CASSGRAHSYEQYF. The CDR3 DNA reads as TGTGCCAGCAGCGGCAGGGCCCATTCCTACGAGCAGTACTTC.

The rearrangement links TRBV3-1 to TRBJ1-1; D not certain. The CDR3 length is 12 residues. In germline, CDR1 is LGHDT, CDR2 YNNKEL (reference sequence). Trimming stripped 1 base from V and 5 bases from J, with 5 bases between. CDR3 nucleotide sequence: TGTGCCAGCAGCCAAGTGGGAACTGAAGCTTTCTTT. Translated: CASSQVGTEAFF.

By its share, this clonotype is medium-sized. V gene TRBV12-3 or TRBV12-4 combines with J gene TRBJ1-5, with 8 bases identical to TRBD1. The CDR3 is made up of 16 amino acids. Losses at the gene ends were 5 bases for V and 2 bases for J; bases not matched to a gene: 8. The CDR3: CASSPQGAGGNQPQHF. The CDR3 DNA sequence: TGTGCCAGCAGTCCCCAGGGGGCCGGAGGCAATCAGCCCCAGCATTTT.